These 32 T cell receptor beta chains were sequenced from one sample in a study of T cells in Graves' hyperthyroidism and ophthalmopathy. RNA transcripts served as the template for amplifying TCR beta CDR3 regions. A set of HTBI primers served as the primers for a first-round RT-PCR of the TCR CDR3. Via MiXCR, TCRdb re-called the multiplex PCR reads, giving one row per CDR3 protein. This sample has over 500,000 distinct CDR3 sequences; less than 15% occur once, and the top ten carry approximately 13%. The sample comprised blood. The receptors derive from a woman aged 40 to 50 with Graves' hyperthyroidism.

The chain employs TRBV7-3 and TRBJ2-5; 9 nucleotides agree with TRBD1. The V and J ends lost 0 bases and 2 bases, in that order; junction bases with no gene match: 4. The germline V gene has CDR1 SGHTA and CDR2 FQGTGA. The CDR3 sequence is 16 residues long. CDR3 in DNA: TGTGCCAGCAGCTTAACTACGGGACAGGGTCAAGAGACCCAGTACTTC. This sequence encodes CASSLTTGQGQETQYF.

V is TRBV28 and J is TRBJ2-3, with TRBD1 identical over 10 bases. V trimming: 3 bases; J trimming: 0 bases; junction bases outside the gene matches: 6. Germline V CDR1 and CDR2: MDHEN, SYDVKM. CDR3 length: 17 amino acids. The CDR3: CASSLWTGGTSTDTQYF. The CDR3, as DNA: TGTGCCAGCAGTTTGTGGACAGGGGGAACTAGCACAGATACGCAGTATTTT.

This clonotype appeared many times. This chain joins TRBV12-5 and TRBJ2-1; 13 nucleotides agree with TRBD2. CDR1 and CDR2 from the germline V gene are LGHNT and FRNRAP. V shed 1 base, J shed 0 bases, and the junction held 18 bases outside the gene matches. The CDR3 extends over 23 amino acids. The CDR3 loop is CASGLGRAGLGLAGYSSYNEQFF. DNA of the CDR3: TGTGCTAGTGGTTTGGGGCGCGCGGGGCTGGGACTAGCGGGATACAGCTCCTACAATGAGCAGTTCTTC.

This clonotype was found many times. The chain has TRBV29-1 and TRBJ1-5; D uncertain. Germline-derived CDR1 and CDR2 are SQVTM and ANQGSEA. Trimming removed 1 base at V and 0 bases at J, with 4 bases between. This CDR3 has 13 amino acids. CDR3 sequence (DNA): TGCAGCGTTGAAGTTAATAGCAATCAGCCCCAGCATTTT. Translation: CSVEVNSNQPQHF.

The table lists this clonotype with many counts. This rearrangement joins TRBV20-1 to TRBJ2-3, with a weak D call TRBD2 (5 bases). Trimming took off 1 base at V and 1 base at J, with 9 bases between the two ends. The CDR3 is 14 amino acids. CDR1 and CDR2 (germline): DFQATT, SNEGSKA (reference sequence). The CDR3 reads CSARVEGGTDTQYF. The CDR3 DNA follows: TGCAGTGCTAGAGTCGAGGGAGGCACAGATACGCAGTATTTT.

The chain recombines TRBV3-1 with TRBJ2-1; D is unclear. V dropped 0 bases and J dropped 2 bases, with 8 bases sitting between them. This CDR3 spans 15 amino acids. Germline lookup yields CDR1 LGHDT and CDR2 YNNKEL (reference sequence). The CDR3 here is CASSQDKPTYNEQFF. CDR3 nucleotide sequence: TGTGCCAGCAGCCAAGATAAGCCTACCTACAATGAGCAGTTCTTC.

The chain joins TRBV24-1 to TRBJ1-5, with 9 bases aligning to TRBD1. V dropped 4 bases and J dropped 3; count of bases not matched to a gene: 15. CDR3 length equals 19 residues. In germline, CDR1 is KGHDR, CDR2 SFDVKD. The CDR3 DNA is TGTGCCACCAGTGAGGTAGGACAGGGGCCCCCGGTTACCAATCAGCCCCAGCATTTT. It yields the protein CATSEVGQGPPVTNQPQHF.

This clonotype was picked up many times. This chain joins TRBV20-1 and TRBJ2-3; 10 bases fit TRBD2. The CDR3 contains 14 residues. With V trimmed by 6 bases and J by 2 bases, 5 bases remained unmatched. Germline V gives CDR1 DFQATT, CDR2 SNEGSKA (reference sequence). The CDR3 coding sequence is TGCAGTGCGACTGGACTAGCGGTCACAGATACGCAGTATTTT. It encodes CSATGLAVTDTQYF.

This clonotype was picked up many times. CDR3 in amino acids: CASSEWGEFFGEQYF. In DNA form, the CDR3 reads TGCGCCAGCAGTGAGTGGGGGGAATTTTTTGGCGAGCAGTACTTC. The genes are TRBV10-2 and TRBJ2-7, with D maybe TRBD2 (6 bases). V was shortened by 1 base and J by 6 bases, with 16 bases between the two germline ends. The CDR3 is 15 residues long. Looked up from germline, CDR1 is WSHSY and CDR2 is SAAADI.

In its sample, this clonotype was seen many times. J is TRBJ2-7 and V is TRBV20-1; 12 bases are a match to TRBD2. Trimming cost V 0 bases and J 2 bases; bases outside gene matches: 8. The CDR3 spans 17 residues. Germline V lookup: CDR1 DFQATT, CDR2 SNEGSKA (reference sequence). CDR3 region: CSARDRLGLAGPYEQYF. CDR3 bases: TGCAGTGCTAGAGATAGGTTAGGACTAGCGGGGCCCTACGAGCAGTACTTC.

This sequence joins TRBV28 and TRBJ2-3; D is perhaps TRBD1 or TRBD2 (5 bases each). In germline, CDR1 is MDHEN, CDR2 SYDVKM. The germline V and J ends were trimmed by 5 bases and 5 bases, with 14 bases remaining between them. The length of the CDR3 is 14 residues. CDR3 residues: CASSPGDLGDTQYF. In DNA, the CDR3 is TGTGCCAGCAGTCCCGGGGACCTAGGAGATACGCAGTATTTT.

This clonotype was observed a handful of times. The gene calls are TRBV4-1 and TRBJ2-1, with D unresolved. Trimming removed 3 bases from V and 0 bases from J, with 12 bases in between. In germline, CDR1 is MGHRA, CDR2 YSYEKL. CDR3 length equals 16 residues. In nucleotides, the CDR3 is TGCGCCAGCAGCCAGGCCGACACGAGCTCCTACAATGAGCAGTTCTTC. It is translated as CASSQADTSSYNEQFF.

This clonotype was recorded at least ten times. The V call is TRBV9, the J call TRBJ1-1, with 10 nucleotides matching TRBD1. Germline values: CDR1 SGDLS, CDR2 YYNGEE. V lost 4 bases to trimming and J lost 3 bases; unmatched junction nucleotides: 6. The CDR3 contains 15 residues. The CDR3 is CASSMGTGEYTEAFF. CDR3 in DNA: TGTGCCAGCAGCATGGGGACAGGGGAATACACTGAAGCTTTCTTT.

This clonotype was detected only a few times. The chain links TRBV28 to TRBJ1-2, with 7 bases that match TRBD1. The germline V gene has CDR1 MDHEN and CDR2 SYDVKM. The J segment lost 8 bases and the V segment lost 2 bases, leaving 14 bases of the junction unmatched. This CDR3 comprises 16 residues. Here the CDR3 DNA reads TGTGCCAGCAGTTTAGGGCAGGAGACAGGGAGGAGCGGCTACACCTTC. It yields the protein CASSLGQETGRSGYTF.

This clonotype showed up just a few times. The chain combines TRBV15 with TRBJ2-1; D is uncertain. Germline CDR1 LNHNV, CDR2 YYDKDF (reference sequence). V dropped 0 bases and J dropped 0 bases, with 15 bases sitting between them. The CDR3 totals 18 residues. CDR3 DNA: TGTGCCACCAGCAGAGATCTTACCCTAGATTTCTCCTACAATGAGCAGTTCTTC. Encoded protein: CATSRDLTLDFSYNEQFF.

There are many counts of this clonotype. The rearrangement links TRBV7-8 to TRBJ2-7; D is perhaps TRBD1 (5 bases). V lost 3 bases and J 2 bases, leaving 11 bases between the germline ends. Germline V gives CDR1 SGHVS, CDR2 FQNEAQ. The length of the CDR3 is 14 residues. The CDR3 DNA reads as TGTGCCAGCAGCTTCACATCAGGGCCCTACGAGCAGTACTTC. As protein: CASSFTSGPYEQYF.

This clonotype was found many times. DNA for the CDR3: TGCGCCAGCAGCTTGGCCTTGAGTCCGGTAGCGGGAGCCAATGAGCAGTTCTTC. Its protein is CASSLALSPVAGANEQFF. This chain uses TRBV5-1 with TRBJ2-1, with 9 positions matching TRBD2. The V gene end was trimmed by 0 bases and the J gene end by 6 bases; junction bases not matched to a gene: 13. From germline, CDR1 is SGHRS and CDR2 YFSETQ. The CDR3 runs 18 residues.

There are many counts of this clonotype. This rearrangement joins TRBV18 to TRBJ1-1, with D possibly matching TRBD1 (5 bases). Germline assignment: CDR1 KGHSH and CDR2 LQKENI. The CDR3 is 13 residues long. V lost 5 bases and J 0 bases, leaving 7 bases between the germline ends. The chain's CDR3 is CASSEDMNTEAFF. Written as DNA, the CDR3 is TGTGCCAGCTCAGAGGACATGAACACTGAAGCTTTCTTT.

This chain joins TRBV4-1 and TRBJ1-4, with a tentative D call TRBD1 (5 bases). Germline CDR1 is MGHRA and CDR2 is YSYEKL. CDR3 length: 17 residues. V gave up 1 base and J gave up 0 bases, with 12 bases separating them. CDR3 DNA sequence: TGCGCCAGCAGCCAAGTCAGGGCATGGGCAACTAATGAAAAACTGTTTTTT. It yields the protein CASSQVRAWATNEKLFF.

This clonotype was recorded many times. J is TRBJ2-5 and V is TRBV20-1; 11 bases are a match to TRBD1. The germline V gene encodes CDR1 DFQATT and CDR2 SNEGSKA (reference sequence). CDR3 length: 15 amino acids. Trimming cost V 3 bases and J 4 bases; bases outside gene matches: 7. This CDR3 is CSASGTGGRGETQYF. CDR3 DNA sequence: TGCAGTGCTAGTGGGACAGGGGGAAGAGGAGAGACCCAGTACTTC.

This sequence joins TRBV11-2 and TRBJ1-2; possibly TRBD1 for D (6 bases). The CDR3 contains 13 residues. V was trimmed by 5 bases and J by 4 bases, leaving 11 bases between them. Germline V gene lookup returns CDR1 SGHAT and CDR2 FQNNGV. The CDR3 spells CASSTTGRYGYTF. The DNA for the CDR3 is TGTGCCAGCAGCACTACAGGGCGCTATGGCTACACCTTC.

In this sample, this clonotype turned up many times. The rearrangement uses TRBV6-1 and TRBJ1-1, with D possibly matching TRBD1 (5 bases). Per germline, CDR1 MNHNS and CDR2 SASEGT. CDR3 length: 15 amino acids. V gave up 4 bases and J gave up 5 bases, with 17 bases separating them. CDR3 coding DNA: TGTGCCAGCAGTGGGGGCCCGGGGTCGATTACTGAAGCTTTCTTT. Protein: CASSGGPGSITEAFF.

The table lists this clonotype with many counts. The chain recombines TRBV24-1 with TRBJ2-5; the D is unclear. This CDR3 region has 15 residues. The ends were cut back, 3 bases at V and 5 bases at J, with 15 bases in the middle. Germline V lookup: CDR1 KGHDR, CDR2 SFDVKD. For the CDR3, the DNA is TGTGCCACCAGTGATAATAATGGGGTAGGGGAGACCCAGTACTTC. As protein: CATSDNNGVGETQYF.

CDR3 sequence: CASSQGGGRNEQFF. The CDR3 nucleotides read TGTGCCAGCAGCCAAGGCGGGGGGCGGAATGAGCAGTTCTTC. The chain employs TRBV16 and TRBJ2-1; TRBD2 agrees at 8 bases. Trimming removed 2 bases from V and 7 bases from J; junction bases left unmatched: 4. CDR3 size: 14 residues. Per the germline V gene, CDR1 is KGHSY and CDR2 is FQNENV.

The chain is built from TRBV9 and TRBJ2-1; possibly TRBD2 for D (6 bases). V was clipped by 0 bases and J by 9 bases, with 13 bases between them. Germline V gene data show CDR1 as SGDLS and CDR2 as YYNGEE. The length of the CDR3 is 14 residues. DNA of the CDR3: TGTGCCAGCAGCGTAGTTGGGACTTGCTTTGAGCAGTTCTTC. Its protein is CASSVVGTCFEQFF.

At least ten counts were recorded for this clonotype. This rearrangement joins TRBV6-1 to TRBJ1-6; D is uncertain. This CDR3 region has 15 residues. V was clipped by 7 bases and J by 8 bases, with 18 bases between them. Germline V lookup: CDR1 MNHNS, CDR2 SASEGT. CDR3 residues: CASTLTSSWDSPLHF. The CDR3 DNA is TGTGCCAGCACCTTGACATCCTCCTGGGATTCACCCCTCCACTTT.

This clonotype showed up many times. This chain links TRBV3-1 with TRBJ1-3; D unresolved. Germline loops: CDR1 LGHDT, CDR2 YNNKEL (reference sequence). Trimming cost V 3 bases and J 0 bases, with 3 bases left between them. The length of the CDR3 is 13 residues. The CDR3 loop is CASSQVSGNTIYF. Here the CDR3 DNA reads TGTGCCAGCAGCCAGGTCTCTGGAAACACCATATATTTT.

The CDR3 reads CASSRAKGRSSYNEQFF. CDR3 nucleotides: TGCGCCAGCAGCCGCGCAAAGGGGCGAAGCTCCTACAATGAGCAGTTCTTC. The rearrangement uses TRBV4-1 and TRBJ2-1, with a tentative D call TRBD1 (5 bases). Looked up from germline, CDR1 is MGHRA and CDR2 is YSYEKL. Trimming pared 4 bases from V and 0 bases from J, leaving 16 bases between. This CDR3 spans 17 amino acids.

This clonotype occurred many times. For the CDR3, the DNA is TGTGCCAGCAGCCCCGTTGATGCCCAGGGTGGGGATGAGCAGTTCTTC. This translates into CASSPVDAQGGDEQFF. This chain uses TRBV3-1 with TRBJ2-1; perhaps TRBD1 as D (5 bases). V gave up 4 bases and J gave up 8 bases, with 21 bases separating them. CDR3 length: 16 amino acids. Germline V CDR1 and CDR2: LGHDT, YNNKEL (reference sequence).

This clonotype was seen repeatedly, ten times or more. The rearrangement links TRBV20-1 to TRBJ2-7; 10 bases align to TRBD1. Germline V gene lookup returns CDR1 DFQATT and CDR2 SNEGSKA (reference sequence). V dropped 0 bases and J dropped 9; count of bases not matched to a gene: 14. The CDR3 loop spans 16 amino acids. The CDR3: CSARDPRQGATFGQYF. The CDR3, as DNA: TGCAGTGCTAGAGATCCCCGACAGGGGGCGACTTTCGGGCAGTACTTC.

As concerns this clonotype: A much larger clonotype is one base distant, so this may be a read error. CDR3 in amino acids: CSARDMEGLAGRPQHF. The CDR3 DNA reads as TGCAGTGCTAGAGATATGGAGGGGTTGGCGGGTCGGCCCCAGCATTTT. This chain links TRBV20-1 with TRBJ1-5; D possibly corresponds to TRBD1 (5 bases). The ends were cut back, 0 bases at V and 9 bases at J, with 21 bases in the middle. The CDR3 runs 16 residues. Germline lookup yields CDR1 DFQATT and CDR2 SNEGSKA (reference sequence).

This clonotype was found many times. This rearrangement joins TRBV28 to TRBJ2-2; TRBD2 aligns across 7 bases. Per germline, CDR1 MDHEN and CDR2 SYDVKM. V lost 7 bases and J lost 1; bases outside the gene matches: 6. This CDR3 is built from 15 residues. CDR3 coding DNA: TGTGCCAGCATAAAACCTAGCGGGAACACCGGGGAGCTGTTTTTT. Protein: CASIKPSGNTGELFF.